Each of the 26 T cell receptor beta chains below was sequenced from the same sample in a study of shared clonotypes between healthy human individuals. Profiled with immunoSEQ multiplex PCR; TCRdb holds only in-frame clones, not every one. The sample lists about 1.5 million clones, approximately 96% occurring once. Specimen: naive CD4+ T cells sorted from blood. Subset of the sample: CD45RA+ positively selected. These receptors all stem from a man aged 30-40 years in good health.

The chain joins TRBV21-1 to TRBJ2-2. TRBV21-1 is termed a pseudogene. The CDR3 sequence is 17 residues long. The chain's CDR3 is CASSIWDPYWLTGELFF. The CDR3 DNA is TGTGCCAGCAGCATCTGGGACCCATACTGGTTAACCGGGGAGCTGTTTTTT.

The rearrangement links TRBV7-2 to TRBJ1-1, with 7 bases lining up with TRBD1. CDR3 length: 14 amino acids. In germline, CDR1 is SGHTA, CDR2 FQGNSA. The J segment lost 2 bases and the V segment lost 4 bases, leaving 4 bases of the junction unmatched. CDR3 residues: CASSSRTGNTEAFF. The CDR3 coding sequence is TGTGCCAGCAGCTCGCGGACAGGAAACACTGAAGCTTTCTTT. The variable domain in full, completed from reference TRBV7-2 and TRBJ1-1, reads GAGVSQSPSNKVTEKGKDVELRCDPISGHTALYWYRQSLGQGLEFLIYFQGNSAPDKSGLPSDRFSAERTGGSVSTLTIQRTQQEDSAVYLCASSSRTGNTEAFFGQGTRLTVV.

This clone showed up just once. The chain uses TRBV6-5 and TRBJ1-1; D unresolved. Germline assignment: CDR1 MNHEY and CDR2 SVGAGI. Trimming removed 6 bases at V and 4 bases at J, with 9 bases between. The CDR3 totals 12 residues. CDR3 in amino acids: CASSRRGTEAFF. The DNA for the CDR3 is TGTGCCAGCAGCCGTCGTGGCACTGAAGCTTTCTTT.

This rearrangement joins TRBV7-3 to TRBJ2-1; possible D gene TRBD1, 5 bases. Germline CDR1 is SGHTA and CDR2 is FQGTGA. The CDR3 consists of 13 residues. V was cut by 10 bases and J by 0 bases, with 10 bases left in between. The CDR3 reads CATADNSYNEQFF. The DNA for the CDR3 is TGTGCCACCGCGGACAACTCCTACAATGAGCAGTTCTTC.

This chain uses TRBV5-1 with TRBJ1-1, with D hard to call. V was clipped by 0 bases and J by 4 bases, with 16 bases between them. From germline, CDR1 is SGHRS and CDR2 YFSETQ. The CDR3 spans 16 residues. The CDR3 region is CASSLAPRVSGTEAFF. For the CDR3, the DNA is TGCGCCAGCAGCTTGGCGCCTAGGGTAAGTGGCACTGAAGCTTTCTTT.

The chain employs TRBV5-4 and TRBJ2-1, with a possible D match to TRBD1 (5 bases). Between the trimmed V and J ends, which lost 2 bases and 5 bases, there was a span of 14 bases. Germline V CDR1 and CDR2: SGHNT, YYREEE (reference sequence). The CDR3 totals 15 residues. This CDR3 is CASSFSQGVDNEQFF. In DNA, the CDR3 is TGTGCCAGCAGCTTTTCCCAGGGCGTAGACAATGAGCAGTTCTTC.

This clone was detected only once. The chain uses TRBV5-4 and TRBJ1-1, with TRBD1 as a possible D gene (5 bases). Per germline, CDR1 SGHNT and CDR2 YYREEE (reference sequence). There are 14 residues in the CDR3. V was trimmed by 3 bases and J by 4 bases, leaving 13 bases between them. As DNA, the CDR3 is TGTGCCAGCAGCTCTGCGGGACTGCCCACTGAAGCTTTCTTT. Amino acid sequence: CASSSAGLPTEAFF. The entire variable domain, with the rest obtained from reference TRBV5-4 and TRBJ1-1, is as follows: ETGVTQSPTHLIKTRGQQVTLRCSSQSGHNTVSWYQQALGQGPQFIFQYYREEENGRGNFPPRFSGLQFPNYSSELNVNALELDDSALYLCASSSAGLPTEAFFGQGTRLTVV.

The chain is built from TRBV11-3 and TRBJ2-1, with TRBD2 identical over 13 bases. This CDR3 is 17 amino acids long. Germline lookup yields CDR1 SGHNT and CDR2 YENEEA. After removal of 5 bases from V and 5 bases from J, the junction contained 9 bases not matched to a gene. The CDR3 coding sequence is TGTGCCAGCAGCGCTGGGGGACTAGCGGGATCCCACAATGAGCAGTTCTTC. Translation: CASSAGGLAGSHNEQFF.

The V call is TRBV10-3, the J call TRBJ1-2, with unresolved D. CDR1 is ENHRY and CDR2 is SYGVKD in the germline V gene. CDR3 length: 13 residues. Trimming pared 1 base from V and 2 bases from J, leaving 5 bases between. This CDR3 is CAISELQNYGYTF. In DNA, the CDR3 is TGTGCCATCAGTGAGTTACAGAACTATGGCTACACCTTC.

J is TRBJ2-7 and V is TRBV5-1; D may be TRBD2 (5 bases). V gave up 1 base and J gave up 0 bases, with 23 bases separating them. The CDR3 length is 19 residues. CDR1 and CDR2 (germline): SGHRS, YFSETQ. The CDR3 protein is CASSLSGFVAGGPSYEQYF. The CDR3 region has the DNA TGCGCCAGCAGCTTGAGTGGTTTTGTGGCAGGAGGACCCTCCTACGAGCAGTACTTC.

The chain combines TRBV7-8 with TRBJ1-2; D perhaps matches TRBD1 (5 bases). This CDR3 spans 14 amino acids. Per germline, CDR1 SGHVS and CDR2 FQNEAQ. V lost 2 bases and J lost 7, with 14 bases in between. Here the CDR3 DNA reads TGTGCCAGCAGCTTAAATGAGGGACTTGCTGGCTACACCTTC. Translation: CASSLNEGLAGYTF.

The chain has TRBV6-5 and TRBJ2-1, with D maybe TRBD2 (5 bases). V lost 6 bases to trimming and J lost 5 bases, with 17 bases between them. The CDR3 is 15 amino acids. Germline CDR1 and CDR2: MNHEY and SVGAGI. The CDR3 spells CASSPTRAGNNEQFF. As DNA, the CDR3 is TGTGCCAGCAGCCCTACTAGGGCCGGGAACAATGAGCAGTTCTTC.

The chain joins TRBV5-1 to TRBJ1-3, with a weak D call TRBD1 (5 bases). Trimming left V 4 bases short and J 1 base short, with 15 bases between. Germline V CDR1 and CDR2: SGHRS, YFSETQ. The CDR3 is 16 amino acids. The CDR3 DNA reads as TGCGCCAGCAGCCCTACGGGGACGGAGTCTGGAAACACCATATATTTT. This sequence encodes CASSPTGTESGNTIYF.

This clone has a single count. The rearrangement joins TRBV27 to TRBJ1-2, with 8 nucleotides matching TRBD1. Germline values: CDR1 MNHEY, CDR2 SMNVEV (reference sequence). Losses at the gene ends were 2 bases for V and 3 bases for J; bases not matched to a gene: 5. The CDR3 sequence is 15 residues long. CDR3 amino acids: CASSLQGARDYGYTF. The CDR3 nucleotides read TGTGCCAGCAGTTTACAGGGGGCCCGAGACTATGGCTACACCTTC.

The CDR3 here is CASSQGQGISYEQYF. The CDR3 bases are TGTGCCAGCAGCCAAGGACAGGGAATCTCCTACGAGCAGTACTTC. The chain links TRBV5-4 to TRBJ2-7, with 8 bases identical to TRBD1. Germline V gene data show CDR1 as SGHNT and CDR2 as YYREEE (reference sequence). The CDR3 contains 15 residues. V gave up 4 bases and J gave up 0 bases; unmatched junction bases: 6.

The chain is built from TRBV14 and TRBJ2-3; possible D gene TRBD2, 5 bases. Germline CDR1 and CDR2: SGHDN and FVKESK. CDR3 length: 18 residues. The V end was cut by 1 base, the J end by 3 bases, with 20 bases between. The CDR3: CASSQGRTASIRTDTQYF. The CDR3 DNA follows: TGTGCCAGCAGCCAAGGGAGGACTGCCTCGATCAGGACAGATACGCAGTATTTT.

This sequence joins TRBV7-2 and TRBJ2-4; D gene uncertain. The CDR3 totals 14 residues. The germline V gene encodes CDR1 SGHTA and CDR2 FQGNSA. V was trimmed by 3 bases and J by 5 bases, leaving 11 bases between them. CDR3 nucleotide sequence: TGTGCCAGCAGCTTCGGCTTCGCTCAAAACATTCAGTACTTC. Residues: CASSFGFAQNIQYF.

The J gene is TRBJ2-7, the V gene TRBV11-3, with TRBD2 as a possible D gene (6 bases). Germline V gene lookup returns CDR1 SGHNT and CDR2 YENEEA. The CDR3 sequence is 14 residues long. V was shortened by 5 bases and J by 3 bases, with 14 bases between the two germline ends. The CDR3 spells CASSRLGGNYEQYF. The CDR3 bases are TGTGCCAGCAGCCGTTTGGGCGGGAACTACGAGCAGTACTTC.

V gene TRBV9 combines with J gene TRBJ1-2; D not resolved. The CDR3 spans 14 residues. The germline V gene has CDR1 SGDLS and CDR2 YYNGEE. Trimming shortened V by 6 bases and J by 3 bases, and 15 bases separated the two germline ends. The CDR3 nucleotides are TGTGCCAGCACTCAGGCCGGGTCAGACTATGGCTACACCTTC. Residues: CASTQAGSDYGYTF.

V is TRBV27 and J is TRBJ2-5, with D hard to call. From germline, CDR1 is MNHEY and CDR2 SMNVEV (reference sequence). V lost 3 bases and J lost 4, with 12 bases in between. There are 14 residues in the CDR3. The CDR3 DNA is TGTGCCAGCAGTTTCGGATACGGTGGAGAGACCCAGTACTTC. As protein: CASSFGYGGETQYF.

In its sample, this clone was seen once. The chain employs TRBV7-9 and TRBJ2-7, with TRBD2 matching over 8 bases. The ends lost 5 bases at V and 3 bases at J; junction bases unmatched: 9. Germline V gene data show CDR1 as SEHNR and CDR2 as FQNEAQ (reference sequence). This CDR3 spans 15 amino acids. CDR3 residues: CASSPRTSSSYEQYF. CDR3 sequence (DNA): TGTGCCAGCAGCCCGCGGACTAGCTCTAGCTACGAGCAGTACTTC. The whole variable domain, filled in from reference TRBV7-9 and TRBJ2-7, reads DTGVSQNPRHKITKRGQNVTFRCDPISEHNRLYWYRQTLGQGPEFLTYFQNEAQLEKSRLLSDRFSAERPKGSFSTLEIQRTEQGDSAMYLCASSPRTSSSYEQYFGPGTRLTVT.

V and J are TRBV28 and TRBJ2-7, with 11 bases identical to TRBD2. V was clipped by 5 bases and J by 6 bases; unmatched bases: 12. Looked up from germline, CDR1 is MDHEN and CDR2 is SYDVKM. The CDR3 totals 16 residues. As DNA, the CDR3 is TGTGCCAGCAGTATCGATAGCGGGAGGGCCGTTTTCGAGCAGTACTTC. This encodes CASSIDSGRAVFEQYF.

A single count supports this clone. The genes are TRBV5-6 and TRBJ2-1, with D unclear. Looked up from germline, CDR1 is SGHDT and CDR2 is YYEEEE. V lost 0 bases to trimming and J lost 6 bases, with 7 bases between them. This CDR3 has 13 amino acids. In DNA, the CDR3 is TGTGCCAGCAGCTTGGACAGAATCAATGAGCAGTTCTTC. Translation: CASSLDRINEQFF.

This clone was seen just once. This chain connects TRBV9 to TRBJ1-3; D uncertain. V lost 0 bases, J lost 4 bases, and 8 bases lay in between. The CDR3 contains 14 residues. Germline CDR1 is SGDLS and CDR2 is YYNGEE. CDR3 nucleotide sequence: TGTGCCAGCAGCGTAGATCCGGAGGGAAACACCATATATTTT. This translates into CASSVDPEGNTIYF.

V is TRBV27 and J is TRBJ2-1; 11 bases are a match to TRBD2. Germline assignment: CDR1 MNHEY and CDR2 SMNVEV (reference sequence). The ends lost 8 bases at V and 9 bases at J; junction bases unmatched: 9. CDR3 length: 14 residues. CDR3 amino acids: CASLRLAGFGEQFF. CDR3 DNA sequence: TGTGCCAGCCTCCGACTAGCGGGATTTGGTGAGCAGTTCTTC.

CDR3 DNA: TGTGCCAGCGGGGCCGTTCCGAACACCGGGGAGCTGTTTTTT. This sequence encodes CASGAVPNTGELFF. The chain joins TRBV6-4 to TRBJ2-2, with a tentative D call TRBD1 (5 bases). CDR1 MRHNA and CDR2 SNTAGT come from the germline V gene. V was shortened by 8 bases and J by 0 bases, with 10 bases between the two germline ends. The CDR3 totals 14 residues.